This passage covers 22 T cell receptor beta chains from one sample sequenced in a study of blood T cell repertoires in COVID-19. Only in-frame clones appear in the TCRdb table, and some are missing; sequencing was by immunoSEQ multiplex PCR. The repertoire consists of over 200,000 clones, with about 85% occurring once and the leading ten covering 9.5% to 14%. Sample: PBMCs or T cells enriched from blood (not recorded which). The receptors were sampled from a man aged 25 to 45 who had recovered from COVID-19.

V and J are TRBV6-5 and TRBJ2-1; 7 bases fit TRBD1. Germline V gene sequence: CDR1 MNHEY, CDR2 SVGAGI. The CDR3 runs to 14 residues. Trimming removed 2 bases from V and 8 bases from J; junction bases left unmatched: 6. The CDR3 loop reads CASSYEAQGDEQFF. The CDR3 DNA sequence: TGTGCCAGCAGTTACGAGGCCCAGGGGGATGAGCAGTTCTTC.

The gene calls are TRBV28 and TRBJ2-1; D is possibly TRBD2 (5 bases). V was shortened by 11 bases and J by 8 bases, with 22 bases between the two germline ends. This CDR3 is 14 amino acids long. The germline V gene has CDR1 MDHEN and CDR2 SYDVKM. The CDR3 DNA sequence: TGTGCCGCGAGCGGCGGTGGAGGTTTCGATGAGCAGTTCTTC. Translated, it gives CAASGGGGFDEQFF.

This sequence joins TRBV12-5 and TRBJ2-1; 10 nucleotides agree with TRBD2. The CDR3 is 13 amino acids. Unmatched junction bases numbered 3, after V lost 7 bases and J lost 6 bases. Germline CDR1 is LGHNT and CDR2 is FRNRAP. The CDR3 DNA reads as TGTGCTAGTGAAAGCGGGAGGGGCAATGAGCAGTTCTTC. Amino acid sequence: CASESGRGNEQFF.

This chain's CDR3 is CASRNRQVDTDTQYF. CDR3 DNA: TGTGCCAGCAGAAATAGACAGGTTGACACAGATACGCAGTATTTT. The gene calls are TRBV6-5 and TRBJ2-3; possible D gene TRBD1, 6 bases. Germline assignment: CDR1 MNHEY and CDR2 SVGAGI. The V and J ends lost 6 bases and 2 bases respectively, with 15 bases between them. This CDR3 has 15 residues.

V and J are TRBV5-6 and TRBJ2-2, with D uncertain. The ends were cut back, 2 bases at V and 7 bases at J, with 12 bases in the middle. The CDR3 is 14 residues long. Germline CDR1 is SGHDT and CDR2 is YYEEEE. CDR3 sequence reads: CASSLASLGGELFF. CDR3 bases: TGTGCCAGCAGCTTAGCGAGCTTGGGCGGGGAGCTGTTTTTT.

The genes are TRBV2 and TRBJ2-3, with 7 bases matching TRBD2. Germline lookup yields CDR1 SNHLY and CDR2 FYNNEI. The CDR3 has 13 amino acids. The V and J ends lost 10 bases and 2 bases, in that order; junction bases with no gene match: 6. CDR3 region: CAISRDYTDTQYF. The CDR3 coding sequence is TGTGCCATCTCCCGGGACTACACAGATACGCAGTATTTT.

J is TRBJ2-1 and V is TRBV4-3; no definite D call. The germline CDR1 and CDR2 sequences are LGHNA and YSLEER. The CDR3 spans 14 residues. Trimming shortened V by 1 base and J by 0 bases, and 4 bases separated the two germline ends. The CDR3 DNA follows: TGCGCCAGCAGCCAAGCAAACTCCTACAATGAGCAGTTCTTC. It encodes CASSQANSYNEQFF.

V and J are TRBV19 and TRBJ1-5; 7 nucleotides agree with TRBD1. V trimming: 1 base; J trimming: 3 bases; junction bases outside the gene matches: 9. The CDR3 is 17 amino acids. Germline V gene sequence: CDR1 LNHDA, CDR2 SQIVND (reference sequence). CDR3 in DNA: TGTGCCAGTAGTATAGGGTTCCGGGACAGTCTCAATCAGCCCCAGCATTTT. It encodes CASSIGFRDSLNQPQHF.

This chain links TRBV18 with TRBJ2-2, with 11 bases identical to TRBD1. The V gene's germline CDR1 is KGHSH and CDR2 LQKENI. Trimming cost V 4 bases and J 12 bases; bases outside gene matches: 13. CDR3 length: 16 amino acids. CDR3 DNA sequence: TGTGCCAGCTCACTAACACCTAGGACAGGGGGCGAGAAGCTGTTTTTT. Amino acid sequence: CASSLTPRTGGEKLFF.

The CDR3 DNA reads TGTGCCAGCAGTGAAGGGACTAGCGGGGGGTACGAGCAGTACTTC. It encodes CASSEGTSGGYEQYF. The chain has TRBV6-1 and TRBJ2-7; 14 bases match TRBD2. V dropped 1 base and J dropped 4; count of bases not matched to a gene: 0. Germline CDR1 MNHNS, CDR2 SASEGT. The length of the CDR3 is 15 residues.

V gene TRBV7-9 combines with J gene TRBJ2-7; 8 bases line up with TRBD1. The CDR3 runs to 14 residues. CDR1 is SEHNR and CDR2 is FQNEAQ in the germline V gene (reference sequence). Germline trimming cut 7 bases from V and 3 bases from J; bases unmatched to any gene: 8. In nucleotides, the CDR3 is TGTGCCAGCACCCTAAGGGACAGGTTCTACGAGCAGTACTTC. Encoded protein: CASTLRDRFYEQYF.

The rearrangement links TRBV6-5 to TRBJ2-4; D might be TRBD2 (6 bases). V shed 4 bases and J shed 5 bases, with 15 bases lying between them. Germline loops: CDR1 MNHEY, CDR2 SVGAGI. The CDR3 totals 15 residues. CDR3 in amino acids: CASSSRLVLENIQYF. The CDR3 nucleotides read TGTGCCAGCAGTTCCAGACTAGTCTTGGAAAACATTCAGTACTTC.

This chain uses TRBV2 with TRBJ1-4; 7 bases are shared with TRBD1. V lost 7 bases, J lost 7 bases, and 12 bases stayed unmatched. Germline V gene lookup returns CDR1 SNHLY and CDR2 FYNNEI. CDR3 length: 15 amino acids. This CDR3 is CASTQRGQWGEKLFF. CDR3 bases: TGTGCCAGCACCCAAAGGGGACAGTGGGGTGAAAAACTGTTTTTT.

This sequence joins TRBV2 and TRBJ2-7; a possible D gene is TRBD2 (6 bases). Trimming stripped 6 bases from V and 4 bases from J, with 10 bases between. From germline, CDR1 is SNHLY and CDR2 FYNNEI. CDR3 size: 12 residues. CDR3 residues: CASSTGGYEQYF. For the CDR3, the DNA is TGTGCCAGCAGCACCGGGGGTTACGAGCAGTACTTC.

The CDR3, as DNA: TGTGCCAGCTCACCACCGGGCAGGGACTATGGCTACACCTTC. This codes for CASSPPGRDYGYTF. The chain links TRBV18 to TRBJ1-2; weak D call: TRBD1 (5 bases). The CDR3 length is 14 residues. The germline V gene encodes CDR1 KGHSH and CDR2 LQKENI. V was trimmed by 0 bases and J by 3 bases, leaving 8 bases between them.

This clone was detected a few times. The CDR3 DNA sequence: TGTGCCAGCAGCTCGGGGGGGACTGGGAAAGAGACCCAGTACTTC. Translating gives CASSSGGTGKETQYF. The gene calls are TRBV9 and TRBJ2-5; TRBD2 agrees at 8 bases. The CDR3 length is 15 residues. Germline lookup yields CDR1 SGDLS and CDR2 YYNGEE. V shed 4 bases, J shed 3 bases, and the junction held 8 bases outside the gene matches.

This clone was observed once. The genes are TRBV10-3 and TRBJ1-1, with D perhaps matching TRBD1 (5 bases). The V gene lost 0 bases and the J gene lost 1 base, with 21 bases spanning the gap. This CDR3 has 19 amino acids. Germline loops: CDR1 ENHRY, CDR2 SYGVKD. The chain's CDR3 is CAISESAWRGVVPNTEAFF. The CDR3 DNA is TGTGCCATCAGTGAGTCGGCATGGCGGGGCGTCGTCCCGAACACTGAAGCTTTCTTT.

The chain joins TRBV4-1 to TRBJ2-2, with 9 bases fitting TRBD2. CDR3 length: 18 residues. V lost 1 base to trimming and J lost 7 bases; unmatched junction nucleotides: 13. The V gene's germline CDR1 is MGHRA and CDR2 YSYEKL. The CDR3 sequence is CASSQAFLGLAGVGELFF. CDR3 DNA sequence: TGCGCCAGCAGCCAAGCCTTTTTGGGGTTAGCGGGAGTCGGGGAGCTGTTTTTT.

The count of this clone is one. CDR3 amino acids: CASSKQGERYEQYF. The CDR3 coding sequence is TGTGCCAGCAGCAAACAGGGGGAAAGGTACGAGCAGTACTTC. This chain uses TRBV3-1 (or the pseudogene TRBV3-2) with TRBJ2-7, with TRBD1 matching over 8 bases. CDR1 LGHDT and CDR2 YNNKEL come from the germline V gene (reference sequence). The CDR3 is made up of 14 amino acids. V shed 5 bases, J shed 4 bases, and the junction held 7 bases outside the gene matches.

The V gene is TRBV9, the J gene TRBJ2-3; D perhaps matches TRBD2 (6 bases). Germline values: CDR1 SGDLS, CDR2 YYNGEE. The length of the CDR3 is 15 residues. The germline V and J ends were trimmed by 0 bases and 0 bases, with 8 bases remaining between them. This chain's CDR3 is CASSVAGGSTDTQYF. The CDR3 bases are TGTGCCAGCAGCGTAGCCGGGGGAAGCACAGATACGCAGTATTTT.

The rearrangement links TRBV7-3 to TRBJ2-7; 7 bases fit TRBD1. Per germline, CDR1 SGHTA and CDR2 FQGTGA. The trim removed 5 bases at V and 1 base at J, leaving 5 bases unmatched. This CDR3 has 14 residues. The DNA of the CDR3 is TGTGCCAGCAGCCGGGACAGCCTATCCTACGAGCAGTACTTC. It is translated as CASSRDSLSYEQYF.

V and J are TRBV13 and TRBJ2-5; 9 nucleotides align to TRBD1. The length of the CDR3 is 16 residues. V was pared by 5 bases and J by 2 bases, with 9 bases of the junction left unmatched. The germline V gene has CDR1 PRHDT and CDR2 FYEKMQ (reference sequence). DNA for the CDR3: TGTGCCAGCAGCCCACTAGGGACAGGGCTTCAAGAGACCCAGTACTTC. Translating it yields CASSPLGTGLQETQYF.